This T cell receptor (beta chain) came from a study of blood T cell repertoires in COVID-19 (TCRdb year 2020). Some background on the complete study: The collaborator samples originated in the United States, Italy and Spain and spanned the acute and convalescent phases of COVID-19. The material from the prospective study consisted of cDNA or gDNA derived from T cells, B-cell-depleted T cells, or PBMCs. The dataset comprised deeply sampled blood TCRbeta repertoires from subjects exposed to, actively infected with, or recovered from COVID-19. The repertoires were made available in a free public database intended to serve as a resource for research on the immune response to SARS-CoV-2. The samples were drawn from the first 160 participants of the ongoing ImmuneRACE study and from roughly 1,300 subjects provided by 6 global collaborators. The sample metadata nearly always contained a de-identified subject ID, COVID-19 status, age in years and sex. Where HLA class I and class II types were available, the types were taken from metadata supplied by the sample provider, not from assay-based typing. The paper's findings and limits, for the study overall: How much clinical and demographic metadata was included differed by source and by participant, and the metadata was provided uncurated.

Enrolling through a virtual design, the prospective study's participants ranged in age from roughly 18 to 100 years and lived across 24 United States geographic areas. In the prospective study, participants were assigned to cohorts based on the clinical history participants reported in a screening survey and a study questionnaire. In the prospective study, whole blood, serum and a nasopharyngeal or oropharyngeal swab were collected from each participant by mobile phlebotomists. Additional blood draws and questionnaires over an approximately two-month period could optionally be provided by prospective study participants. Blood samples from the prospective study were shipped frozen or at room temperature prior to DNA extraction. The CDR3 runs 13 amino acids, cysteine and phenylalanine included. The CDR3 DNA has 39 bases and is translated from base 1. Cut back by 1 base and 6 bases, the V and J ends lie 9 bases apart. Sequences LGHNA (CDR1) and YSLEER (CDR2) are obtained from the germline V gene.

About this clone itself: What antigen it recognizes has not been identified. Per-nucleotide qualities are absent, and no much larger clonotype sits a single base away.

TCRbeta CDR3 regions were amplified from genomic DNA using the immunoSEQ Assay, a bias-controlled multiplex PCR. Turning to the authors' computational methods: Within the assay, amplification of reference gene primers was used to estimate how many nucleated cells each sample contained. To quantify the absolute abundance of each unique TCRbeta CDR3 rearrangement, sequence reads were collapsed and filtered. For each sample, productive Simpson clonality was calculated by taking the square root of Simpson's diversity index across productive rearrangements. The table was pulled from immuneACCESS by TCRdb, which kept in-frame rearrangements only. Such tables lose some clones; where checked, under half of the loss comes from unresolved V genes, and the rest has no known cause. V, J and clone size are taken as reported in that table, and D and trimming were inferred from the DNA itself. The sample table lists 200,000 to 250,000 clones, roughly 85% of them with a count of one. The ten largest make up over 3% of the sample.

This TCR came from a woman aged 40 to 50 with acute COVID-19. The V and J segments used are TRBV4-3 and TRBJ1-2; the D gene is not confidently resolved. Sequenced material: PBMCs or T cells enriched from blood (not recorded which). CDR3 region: CASSQVMSNGYTF. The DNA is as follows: TGCGCCAGCAGCCAAGTAATGTCTAATGGCTACACCTTC.